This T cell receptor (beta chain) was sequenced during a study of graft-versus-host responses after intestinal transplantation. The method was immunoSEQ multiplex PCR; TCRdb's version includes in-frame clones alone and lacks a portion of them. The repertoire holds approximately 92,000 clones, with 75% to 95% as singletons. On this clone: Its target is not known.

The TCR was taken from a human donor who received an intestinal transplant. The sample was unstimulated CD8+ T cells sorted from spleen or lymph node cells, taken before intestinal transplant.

This CDR3 reads CASRTIRNTIYF. The CDR3 DNA follows: TGTGCCAGCAGGACCATTAGAAACACCATATATTTT. The chain links TRBV6-5 to TRBJ1-3; D ambiguous. From germline, CDR1 is MNHEY and CDR2 SVGAGI. The CDR3 runs 12 residues. Trimming removed 6 bases from V and 5 bases from J, with 8 bases in between.